The source of this T cell receptor (beta chain) is a study of T cell repertoires in cytomegalovirus infection. About the research overall: Through public TCR beta signatures, both CMV infection and matching HLA type were indicated. Study results and limitations: CMV carriers having the relevant HLA were flagged by cumulative public TCR beta family frequency. Ex vivo responses were dominated by HLA-C-restricted CMV-specific TCR beta clonotypes.

TCRdb reanalysed the reads using MiXCR and keeps one entry per CDR3 protein. The sample lists approximately 730,000 distinct CDR3 sequences, about 33% occurring once. As concerns this clonotype: The antigen remains undetermined.

The sample in question was cultured PBMCs, obtained from culture after CMV antigen stimulation. The clonotype originates from a human donor in good health (CMV status not recorded). Some clones in this sample may be carry-over from other donors' samples.

Written as DNA, the CDR3 is TGCAGTGCCACCGGGCTAGCGGGGGAAGATACGCAGTATTTT. Its translation is CSATGLAGEDTQYF. The J gene is TRBJ2-3, the V gene TRBV20-1, with 10 bases lining up with TRBD2. Germline lookup yields CDR1 DFQATT and CDR2 SNEGSKA (reference sequence). Trimming at V came to 6 bases and at J to 5 bases, leaving 8 bases not matched to a gene. The CDR3 runs 14 residues.